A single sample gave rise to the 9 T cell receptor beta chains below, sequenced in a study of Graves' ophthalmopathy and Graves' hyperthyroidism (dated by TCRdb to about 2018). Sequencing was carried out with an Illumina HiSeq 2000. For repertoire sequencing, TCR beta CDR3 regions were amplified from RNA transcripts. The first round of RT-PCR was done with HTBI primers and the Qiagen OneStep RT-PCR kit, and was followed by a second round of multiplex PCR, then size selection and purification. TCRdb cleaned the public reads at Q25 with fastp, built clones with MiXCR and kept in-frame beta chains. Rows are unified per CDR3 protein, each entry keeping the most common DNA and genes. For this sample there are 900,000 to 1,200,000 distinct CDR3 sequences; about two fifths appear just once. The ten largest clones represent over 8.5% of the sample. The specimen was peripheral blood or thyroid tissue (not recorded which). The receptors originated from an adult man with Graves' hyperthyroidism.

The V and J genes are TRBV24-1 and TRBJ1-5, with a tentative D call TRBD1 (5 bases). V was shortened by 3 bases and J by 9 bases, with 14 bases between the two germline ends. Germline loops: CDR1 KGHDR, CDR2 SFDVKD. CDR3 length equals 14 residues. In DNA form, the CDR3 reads TGTGCCACCAGTGATACCTCGGGGGGGGGGCCCCAGCATTTT. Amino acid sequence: CATSDTSGGGPQHF.

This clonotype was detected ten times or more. In DNA form, the CDR3 reads TGCGCCAGCAGCTTGACTAGCGGGGACTTCACCGGGGAGCTGTTTTTT. Translated: CASSLTSGDFTGELFF. The chain is built from TRBV5-1 and TRBJ2-2; 10 nucleotides line up with TRBD2. With V trimmed by 1 base and J by 4 bases, 4 bases remained unmatched. This CDR3 has 16 residues. Germline lookup yields CDR1 SGHRS and CDR2 YFSETQ.

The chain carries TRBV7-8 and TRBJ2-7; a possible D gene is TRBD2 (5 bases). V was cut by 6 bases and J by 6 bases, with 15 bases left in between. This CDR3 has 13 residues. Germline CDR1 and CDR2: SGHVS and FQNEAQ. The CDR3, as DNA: TGTGCCAGCAGAGAGAGGGTTGTGAGCGAGCAGTACTTC. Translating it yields CASRERVVSEQYF.

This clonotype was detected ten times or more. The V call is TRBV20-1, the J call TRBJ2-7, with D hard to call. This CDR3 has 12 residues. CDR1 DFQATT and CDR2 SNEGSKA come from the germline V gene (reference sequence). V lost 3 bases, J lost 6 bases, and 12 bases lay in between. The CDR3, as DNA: TGCAGTGCTAGTTTTAACGAATTCGAGCAGTACTTC. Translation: CSASFNEFEQYF.

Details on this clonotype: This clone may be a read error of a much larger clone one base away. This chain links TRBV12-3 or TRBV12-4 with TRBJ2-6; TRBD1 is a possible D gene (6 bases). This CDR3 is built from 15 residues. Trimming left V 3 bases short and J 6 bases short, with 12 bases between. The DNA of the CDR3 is TGTGCCAGCAGTTTGGCAGGGGACGTGGCCAACGTCCTGACTTTC. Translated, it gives CASSLAGDVANVLTF.

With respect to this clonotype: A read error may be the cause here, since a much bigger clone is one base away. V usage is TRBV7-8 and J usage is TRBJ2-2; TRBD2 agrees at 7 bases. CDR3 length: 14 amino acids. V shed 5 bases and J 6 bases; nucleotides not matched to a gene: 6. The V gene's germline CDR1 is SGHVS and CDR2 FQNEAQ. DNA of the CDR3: TGTGCCAGCAGCCGGCTAGCGGTCGCCGGGGAGCTGTTTTTT. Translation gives CASSRLAVAGELFF.

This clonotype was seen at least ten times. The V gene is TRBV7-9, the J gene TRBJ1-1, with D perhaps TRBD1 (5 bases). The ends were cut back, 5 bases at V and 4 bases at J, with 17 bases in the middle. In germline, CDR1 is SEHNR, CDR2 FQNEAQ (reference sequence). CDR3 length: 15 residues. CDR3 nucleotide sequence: TGTGCCAGCAGCCCCACCTCGGCCCAGGGCACTGAAGCTTTCTTT. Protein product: CASSPTSAQGTEAFF. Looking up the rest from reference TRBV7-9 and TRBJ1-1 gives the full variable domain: DTGVSQNPRHKITKRGQNVTFRCDPISEHNRLYWYRQTLGQGPEFLTYFQNEAQLEKSRLLSDRFSAERPKGSFSTLEIQRTEQGDSAMYLCASSPTSAQGTEAFFGQGTRLTVV.

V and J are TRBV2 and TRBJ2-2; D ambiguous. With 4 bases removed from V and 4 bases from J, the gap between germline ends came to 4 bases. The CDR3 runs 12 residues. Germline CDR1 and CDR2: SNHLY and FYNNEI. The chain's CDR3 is CASSGLTGELFF. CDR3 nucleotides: TGTGCCAGCAGTGGACTCACCGGGGAGCTGTTTTTT.

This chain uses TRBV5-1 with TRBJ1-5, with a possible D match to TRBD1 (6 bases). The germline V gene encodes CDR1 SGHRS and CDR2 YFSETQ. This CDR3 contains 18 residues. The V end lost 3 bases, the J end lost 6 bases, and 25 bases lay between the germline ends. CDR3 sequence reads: CASSSQRLAGGGGQPQHF. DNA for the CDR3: TGCGCCAGCAGCTCTCAACGACTAGCGGGTGGGGGCGGTCAGCCCCAGCATTTT.